The T cell receptor (beta chain) under discussion was sequenced for a study of blood T cell repertoires in COVID-19. Study background: Acute-phase and convalescent COVID-19 samples originated in the United States, Italy and Spain. PBMCs, B-cell-depleted T cells, or T cells were the source of the cDNA or gDNA that made up the material.

Participants were aged roughly 18 to 100 years from 20 to 30 US areas. Repertoires were generated with immunoSEQ multiplex PCR, while TCRdb's copy carries only in-frame clones and drops some. The sample records a few hundred thousand clones, approximately 90% being singletons. The source is a woman aged 55-75 years in a cohort exposed to, infected with or recovered from COVID-19 (not recorded which). The sample consisted of PBMCs or T cells enriched from blood (not recorded which).

The CDR3 region has the DNA TGTGCCAGCAGCTTAGCTGTGTCAGGGGATACGCAGTATTTT. Its protein is CASSLAVSGDTQYF. This chain uses TRBV7-2 with TRBJ2-3, with D maybe TRBD1 (5 bases). CDR1 and CDR2 (germline): SGHTA, FQGNSA. V lost 0 bases to trimming and J lost 6 bases, with 10 bases between them. This CDR3 region has 14 residues.